This T cell receptor beta chain was obtained from a study of cytomegalovirus exposure and HLA in healthy donors. Findings of the study overall: By a later analysis, the bulk of CMV-associated TCR beta chains appeared HLA-restricted.

To note about this clone: The antigen remains undetermined.

The CDR3 runs to 13 residues. Germline CDR1 and CDR2: MNHNS and SASEGT. Between the trimmed V and J ends, which lost 6 bases and 8 bases, there was a span of 16 bases. Both 60 Vbeta primers and 13 Jbeta primers went into the PCR. Libraries were prepared by immunoSEQ multiplex PCR; TCRdb keeps only in-frame clonotypes and omits some of them. Among 150,000 to 200,000 clones, approximately 80% were seen once, and the ten largest hold under 2%. Sequenced: PBMCs. The V gene is TRBV6-1, the J gene TRBJ1-1, with unresolved D. This clonotype was obtained from a woman between 18 and 29 years old in good health and CMV-seronegative. CDR3 protein: CASSPGYWGEAFF. CDR3 nucleotides: TGTGCCAGCAGCCCGGGGTATTGGGGAGAAGCTTTCTTT.